A selection of T cell receptor beta chains follows, all from one sample in a study of blood T cell repertoires in COVID-19. Data came from immunoSEQ multiplex PCR; TCRdb stores just in-frame clones and leaves some out. The sample carries around 380,000 clones, more than 75% recorded once. The sample consisted of PBMCs or T cells enriched from blood (not recorded which). The source is a young man who had recovered from COVID-19. CDR3s include the opening cysteine and the closing phenylalanine or tryptophan. A D gene is named only where the DNA matches it firmly. Clone sizes are given selectively: once, few, many, or a class where the clone is expanded.

j_call d_call clone_size v_call cdr3_aa cdr3_nt
TRBJ2-5 TRBD1 - TRBV5-4 CASSSHLQGQETQYF TGTGCCAGCAGCTCGCACCTACAGGGGCAAGAGACCCAGTACTTC
TRBJ1-1 TRBD1 - TRBV7-9 CASSRDWGTDTEAFF TGTGCCAGCAGTCGAGATTGGGGGACAGACACTGAAGCTTTCTTT
TRBJ1-5 - - TRBV6-4 CASSAQRPRGNQPQHF TGTGCCAGCAGTGCGCAAAGGCCGCGGGGCAATCAGCCCCAGCATTTT
TRBJ2-3 TRBD2 - TRBV7-9 CASSFGGGPTDTQYF TGTGCCAGCAGCTTTGGCGGGGGGCCCACAGATACGCAGTATTTT
TRBJ1-1 TRBD1 - TRBV7-6 CASSLGNRGYTEAFF TGTGCCAGCAGCTTAGGGAACAGGGGCTACACTGAAGCTTTCTTT
TRBJ2-7 - - TRBV7-9 CASSPARSYEQYF TGTGCCAGCAGCCCAGCCAGGTCCTACGAGCAGTACTTC
TRBJ1-2 TRBD1 once TRBV9 CASSVDNGTLDRGPFYGYTF TGTGCCAGCAGCGTAGACAACGGGACGCTGGACAGGGGGCCCTTCTATGGCTACACCTTC
TRBJ2-3 TRBD1 - TRBV7-2 CASSLTGGVVGDTQYF TGTGCCAGCAGCTTAACAGGGGGCGTCGTTGGAGATACGCAGTATTTT
TRBJ2-7 - - TRBV7-2 CASSFRQSSYEQYF TGTGCCAGCAGCTTCAGACAGAGCTCCTACGAGCAGTACTTC
TRBJ1-1 TRBD1 - TRBV5-1 CASSSGQGFGAFF TGCGCCAGCAGCTCGGGACAGGGGTTCGGAGCTTTCTTT
TRBJ1-4 - - TRBV5-1 CASSPTGTNEKLFF TGCGCCAGCAGCCCCACGGGGACTAATGAAAAACTGTTTTTT
TRBJ1-3 - few TRBV7-8 CASSSNGLFSGNTIYF TGTGCCAGCAGTTCTAACGGACTTTTCTCTGGAAACACCATATATTTT
TRBJ1-6 TRBD1 - TRBV2 CASSQGAGGSPLHF TGTGCCAGCAGCCAGGGGGCGGGTGGTTCACCCCTCCACTTT
TRBJ2-5 - - TRBV12-5 CASGLAGVETQYF TGTGCTAGTGGTTTGGCGGGGGTGGAGACCCAGTACTTC
TRBJ2-7 TRBD1 - TRBV6-5 CASRRQGTTPYEQYF TGTGCCAGCAGGCGACAGGGGACGACACCCTACGAGCAGTACTTC